What follows describes a single TCR beta chain. Its antigen is not identified. The sample belongs to a study of cytomegalovirus exposure and HLA in healthy donors. At the level of the study: Early released data comprised 75 million to 100 million unique TCRs from HLA-typed donors. Study outcomes and limitations: A previous analysis found most TCR beta V segments productive roughly 90% or roughly 30% of the time. In a later analysis, HLA-C alleles had the fewest associated TCRs, DRB1 alleles the most.

PCR used 60 Vbeta primers and 13 Jbeta primers. Measured with immunoSEQ multiplex PCR; TCRdb has only the in-frame clones, and not every one. The sample shows 150,000 to 200,000 clones, around three quarters of them seen only once. Germline CDR1 and CDR2: SQVTM and ANQGSEA. Trimming cost V 5 bases and J 1 base; bases outside gene matches: 7. There are 14 residues in the CDR3. Source material: PBMCs. This clonotype was obtained from a man aged 35 to 55 in good health and CMV-seronegative. The chain couples TRBV29-1 to TRBJ2-5, with 7 bases identical to TRBD2. The DNA of the CDR3 is TGCAGCGTTAGTAGCAGCGGGGCCCAAGAGACCCAGTACTTC. Protein product: CSVSSSGAQETQYF.